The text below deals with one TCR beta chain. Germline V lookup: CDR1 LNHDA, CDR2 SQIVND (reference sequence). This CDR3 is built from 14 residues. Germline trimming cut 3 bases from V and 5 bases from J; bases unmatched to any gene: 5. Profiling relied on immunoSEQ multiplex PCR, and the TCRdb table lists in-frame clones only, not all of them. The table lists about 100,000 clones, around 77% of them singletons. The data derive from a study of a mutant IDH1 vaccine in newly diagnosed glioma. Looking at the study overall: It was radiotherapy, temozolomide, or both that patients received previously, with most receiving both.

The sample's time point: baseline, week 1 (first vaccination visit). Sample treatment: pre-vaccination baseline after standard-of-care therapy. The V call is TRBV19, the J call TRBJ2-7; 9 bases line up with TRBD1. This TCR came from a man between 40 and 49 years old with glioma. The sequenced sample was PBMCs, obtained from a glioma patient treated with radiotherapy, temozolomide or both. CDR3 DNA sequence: TGTGCCAGTAGTATCGGGACAGGGCGGCACGAGCAGTACTTC. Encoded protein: CASSIGTGRHEQYF.